This T cell receptor (beta chain) was retrieved from a study of OX40 agonist ivuxolimab in advanced cancers. Study-wide context: Dose-escalation patients were diagnosed with hepatocellular carcinoma, melanoma, renal cell cancer or head and neck cancer. Broader study findings: CD4+ and CD8+ blood T cells expanded clonally by week 6 at 0.1 to 3.0 mg/kg. The study did not work out the antigen specificity of the expanded peripheral T cells.

Remarks on this clone: Its antigen is currently unknown.

This CDR3 is 12 amino acids long. Germline V gene sequence: CDR1 SGHRS, CDR2 YFSETQ. V was clipped by 2 bases and J by 7 bases; unmatched bases: 2. Patients were ruled out by autoimmune disease history or systemic immunosuppression. Sequenced by immunoSEQ multiplex PCR; TCRdb stores in-frame clones only, minus some. Of about 73,000 clones detected, about 85% appear once; the ten largest clones hold roughly 7.3%. The receptor was derived from an adult with an advanced solid tumor such as melanoma, head and neck, liver or kidney cancer. The chain links TRBV5-1 to TRBJ1-2; 7 nucleotides match TRBD1. The sequenced sample was CD4+ or CD8+ T cells sorted from blood, obtained in a trial of the OX40 agonist ivuxolimab. The CDR3 nucleotides are TGCGCCAGCAGCTTTGACAGGGCTGGCTACACCTTC. Its translation is CASSFDRAGYTF.